This T cell receptor beta chain was identified in a study of T cells in women clearing cervical HPV infection. The CDR3 runs 14 residues. CDR1 and CDR2 (germline): LNHDA, SQIVND (reference sequence). V trimming: 6 bases; J trimming: 4 bases; junction bases outside the gene matches: 3. Data came from immunoSEQ multiplex PCR; TCRdb stores just in-frame clones and leaves some out. This repertoire includes tens of thousands of clones. As to this clone: The CDR3 is cut off 3 residues early in the read; its end comes from the germline J gene.

The TCR comes from a woman aged 18 to 75 with a cervical HPV16 infection that either progressed to CIN3+ or cleared (not recorded which). The chain employs TRBV19 and TRBJ2-5; TRBD1 agrees at 12 bases. The specimen sequenced was blood buffy coat. CDR3 amino acids: CASRGTGGGETQYF. CDR3 DNA (partial): TGTGCCAGTAGGGGGACAGGGGGCGGAGAGACC.